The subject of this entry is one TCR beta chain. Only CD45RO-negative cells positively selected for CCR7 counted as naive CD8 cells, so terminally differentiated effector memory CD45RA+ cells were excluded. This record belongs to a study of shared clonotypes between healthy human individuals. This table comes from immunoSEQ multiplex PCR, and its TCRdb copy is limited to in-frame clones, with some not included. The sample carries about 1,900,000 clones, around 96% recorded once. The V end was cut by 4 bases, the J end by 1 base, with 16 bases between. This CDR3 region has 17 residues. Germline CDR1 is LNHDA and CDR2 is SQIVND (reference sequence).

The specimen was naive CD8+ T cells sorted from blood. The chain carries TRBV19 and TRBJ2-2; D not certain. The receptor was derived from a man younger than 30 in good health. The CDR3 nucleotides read TGTGCCAGTAGTAGTAGGTGGCCCCAGATGAACACCGGGGAGCTGTTTTTT. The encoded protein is CASSSRWPQMNTGELFF.